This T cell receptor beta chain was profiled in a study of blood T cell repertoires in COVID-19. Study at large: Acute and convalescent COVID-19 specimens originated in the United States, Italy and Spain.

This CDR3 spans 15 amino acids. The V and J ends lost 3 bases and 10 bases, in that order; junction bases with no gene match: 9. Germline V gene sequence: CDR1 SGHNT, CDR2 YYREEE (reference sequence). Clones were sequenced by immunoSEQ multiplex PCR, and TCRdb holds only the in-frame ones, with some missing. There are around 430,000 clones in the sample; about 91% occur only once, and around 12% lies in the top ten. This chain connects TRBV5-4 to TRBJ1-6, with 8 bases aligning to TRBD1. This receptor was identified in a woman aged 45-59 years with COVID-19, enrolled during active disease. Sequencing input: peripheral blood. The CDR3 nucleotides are TGTGCCAGCAGCTCCGACAGGGGTTCGGGGTCACCCCTCCACTTT. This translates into CASSSDRGSGSPLHF.